These 5 T cell receptor beta chains share one sample of origin, sequenced in a study of identifying expanded T cells in peripheral blood. The method was immunoSEQ multiplex PCR; TCRdb's version includes in-frame clones alone and lacks a portion of them. The sample has 80,000 to 90,000 clones; approximately 86% are singletons. The sequenced sample was blood. The receptors shown here come from a person aged 18-70 years in good health.

The chain employs TRBV4-3 and TRBJ1-2; D remains ambiguous. Germline V lookup: CDR1 LGHNA, CDR2 YSLEER. The length of the CDR3 is 14 residues. V shed 5 bases and J shed 0 bases, with 10 bases lying between them. CDR3 in amino acids: CASSSDGPNYGYTF. DNA of the CDR3: TGCGCCAGCAGCAGCGACGGCCCTAACTATGGCTACACCTTC.

The chain has TRBV5-5 and TRBJ1-2; no reliable D call. CDR3 length equals 15 residues. The V gene lost 2 bases and the J gene lost 5 bases, with 16 bases spanning the gap. Per germline, CDR1 SGHKS and CDR2 YYEKEE (reference sequence). In DNA form, the CDR3 reads TGTGCCAGCAGCTTTTCCCCACGACCGGAATATGGCTACACCTTC. The encoded protein is CASSFSPRPEYGYTF. The variable domain in full, completed from reference TRBV5-5 and TRBJ1-2, reads DAGVTQSPTHLIKTRGQQVTLRCSPISGHKSVSWYQQVLGQGPQFIFQYYEKEERGRGNFPDRFSARQFPNYSSELNVNALLLGDSALYLCASSFSPRPEYGYTFGSGTRLTVV.

The rearrangement joins TRBV30 to TRBJ2-1; a weak D match, TRBD1 (5 bases). CDR3 length equals 12 residues. Germline loops: CDR1 GTSNPN, CDR2 SVGIG (reference sequence). V was cut by 5 bases and J by 7 bases, with 12 bases left in between. The DNA of the CDR3 is TGTGCCTGGGCCTTAGGGGTGAATGAGCAGTTCTTC. It translates to CAWALGVNEQFF.

This chain links TRBV7-9 with TRBJ1-1; D is undetermined. The V end was cut by 5 bases, the J end by 8 bases, with 9 bases between. Germline CDR1 is SEHNR and CDR2 is FQNEAQ (reference sequence). CDR3 length: 11 amino acids. CDR3 DNA: TGTGCCAGCAGCCGACACGGCGAAGCTTTCTTT. It encodes CASSRHGEAFF. The full variable domain, rest sourced from reference TRBV7-9 and TRBJ1-1, is DTGVSQNPRHKITKRGQNVTFRCDPISEHNRLYWYRQTLGQGPEFLTYFQNEAQLEKSRLLSDRFSAERPKGSFSTLEIQRTEQGDSAMYLCASSRHGEAFFGQGTRLTVV.

This clone was recorded a few times. V is TRBV2 and J is TRBJ2-3; 8 bases map to TRBD1. V trimming: 5 bases; J trimming: 3 bases; junction bases outside the gene matches: 25. CDR1 and CDR2 from the germline V gene are SNHLY and FYNNEI. The CDR3 covers 21 residues. The CDR3 here is CASSWTGPTTDSRTVTDTQYF. For the CDR3, the DNA is TGTGCCAGCAGTTGGACAGGGCCTACCACTGACTCGAGGACCGTGACAGATACGCAGTATTTT.